This T cell receptor (beta chain) comes out of a study of graft-versus-host responses after intestinal transplantation. The CDR3 extends over 14 amino acids. Trimming shortened V by 7 bases and J by 1 base, and 13 bases separated the two germline ends. The germline V gene encodes CDR1 LNHDA and CDR2 SQIVND (reference sequence). Method: immunoSEQ multiplex PCR; TCRdb's copy keeps in-frame clones and lacks some. Found here are some 6,700 clones, approximately 89% of them singletons; the top ten hold around 4.6%. The chain employs TRBV19 and TRBJ1-1; D is possibly TRBD1 (6 bases). The material was PBMCs, obtained roughly 87 days after transplant. This receptor was taken from a human patient who received an intestinal transplant, so some T cells may come from the graft donor. The CDR3 sequence is CASTRGRGNTEAFF. DNA for the CDR3: TGTGCCAGTACCCGTGGCAGGGGGAACACTGAAGCTTTCTTT.